Reported below is one T cell receptor beta chain. As yet, its antigen is unknown. Primers: 60 Vbeta forward and 13 Jbeta reverse. Profiling relied on immunoSEQ multiplex PCR, and the TCRdb table lists in-frame clones only, not all of them. The table lists 85,000 to 90,000 clones, around 74% of them singletons. Germline CDR1 reads SGHVS; CDR2 reads FQNEAQ. The CDR3 is made up of 16 amino acids. Trimming pared 2 bases from V and 7 bases from J, leaving 15 bases between. This sample stems from a study of cytomegalovirus exposure and HLA in healthy donors. At the level of the study: Within an early data release were about 85 million unique TCRs drawn from HLA-typed donors.

General observations from the study: Analyses of presence/absence relied on an assumption of roughly uniform sequencing depth across donors.

This sequence was found in a man aged 25-45 years in good health and CMV-seropositive. J is TRBJ1-6 and V is TRBV7-8; tentative D call: TRBD1 (5 bases). Sequenced material: PBMCs. The CDR3, as DNA: TGTGCCAGCAGCTTACAAGTTGGGGCCCCAAATTCACCCCTCCACTTT. Encoded protein: CASSLQVGAPNSPLHF. Together with reference TRBV7-8 and TRBJ1-6, the CDR3 gives the full variable domain: GAGVSQSPRYKVAKRGQDVALRCDPISGHVSLFWYQQALGQGPEFLTYFQNEAQLDKSGLPSDRFFAERPEGSVSTLKIQRTQQEDSAVYLCASSLQVGAPNSPLHFGNGTRLTVT.